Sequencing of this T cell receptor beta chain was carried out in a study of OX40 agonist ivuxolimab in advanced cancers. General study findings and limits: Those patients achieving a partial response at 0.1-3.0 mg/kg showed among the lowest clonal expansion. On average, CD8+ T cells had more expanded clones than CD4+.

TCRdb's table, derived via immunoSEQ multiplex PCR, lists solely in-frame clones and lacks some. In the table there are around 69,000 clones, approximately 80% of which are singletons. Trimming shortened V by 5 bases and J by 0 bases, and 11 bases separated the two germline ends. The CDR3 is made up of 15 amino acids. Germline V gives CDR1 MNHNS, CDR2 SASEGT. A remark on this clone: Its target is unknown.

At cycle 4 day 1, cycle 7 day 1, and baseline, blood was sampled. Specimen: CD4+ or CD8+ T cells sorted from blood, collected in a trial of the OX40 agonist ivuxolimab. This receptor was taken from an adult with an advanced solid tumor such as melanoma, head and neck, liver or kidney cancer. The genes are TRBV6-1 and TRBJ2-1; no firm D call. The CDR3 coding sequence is TGTGCCAGCAGTCCCTTGGCCAACTCCTACAATGAGCAGTTCTTC. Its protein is CASSPLANSYNEQFF.